This T cell receptor beta chain was obtained from a study of PD-1 blockade in mismatch repair-deficient tumors. Points from the study as a whole: Tumor-resident clones, often absent from pretreatment blood, expanded after pembrolizumab and then contracted.

Sequenced by immunoSEQ multiplex PCR; TCRdb stores in-frame clones only, minus some. The sample has more than 11,000 clones; 84% are singletons. Time point noted: approximately 10-day in vitro stimulation with candidate neoantigen peptide 4. A roughly ten-day in vitro culture was run per each of roughly seven reactive peptides. About this clone itself: The antigen is undetermined.

The sequencing used cells cultured in vitro, collected from a patient treated with pembrolizumab. This TCR was recovered from an adult with mismatch repair-deficient cancer.

In DNA, the CDR3 is TGTGCCAGCAGCTTACCCCGGGACCCTAGGGCCGGGGAGCTGTTTTTT. This translates into CASSLPRDPRAGELFF. This chain uses TRBV7-9 with TRBJ2-2; either TRBD1 or TRBD2 may fit D (5 bases each). The CDR3 is 16 residues long. V was cut by 2 bases and J by 6 bases, with 16 bases left in between. Germline V lookup: CDR1 SEHNR, CDR2 FQNEAQ (reference sequence).